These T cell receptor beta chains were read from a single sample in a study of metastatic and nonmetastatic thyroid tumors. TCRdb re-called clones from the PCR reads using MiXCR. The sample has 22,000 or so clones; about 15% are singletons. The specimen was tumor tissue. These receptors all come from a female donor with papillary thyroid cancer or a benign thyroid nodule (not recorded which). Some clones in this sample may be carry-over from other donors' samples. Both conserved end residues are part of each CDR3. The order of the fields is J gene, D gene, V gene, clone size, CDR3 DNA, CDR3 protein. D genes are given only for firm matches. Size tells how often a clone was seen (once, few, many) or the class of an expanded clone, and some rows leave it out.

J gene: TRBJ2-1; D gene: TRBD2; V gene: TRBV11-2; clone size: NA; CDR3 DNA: TGTGCCAGCAGCTTACTGGTGGGGGGGAATACTAATGAGCAGTTCTTC; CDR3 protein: CASSLLVGGNTNEQFF
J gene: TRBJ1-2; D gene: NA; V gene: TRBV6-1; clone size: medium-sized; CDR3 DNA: TGTGCCAGCAGTGAAGCTGTCCTTAGCTATGGCTACACCTTC; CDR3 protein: CASSEAVLSYGYTF
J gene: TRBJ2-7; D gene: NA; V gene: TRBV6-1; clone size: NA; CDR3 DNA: TGTGCCAGCAGGATGTGGGGGGGACAGGTGTCCTACGAGCAGTACTTC; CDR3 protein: CASRMWGGQVSYEQYF
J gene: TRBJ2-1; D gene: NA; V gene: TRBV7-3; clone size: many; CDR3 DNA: TGTGCCAGCAGCCCAGACAGAGGGAAAAATGAGCAGTTCTTC; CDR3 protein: CASSPDRGKNEQFF
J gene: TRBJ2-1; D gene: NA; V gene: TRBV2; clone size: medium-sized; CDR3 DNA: TGTGCCAGCAGTGACGGGGGCTACAATGAGCAGTTCTTC; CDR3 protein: CASSDGGYNEQFF
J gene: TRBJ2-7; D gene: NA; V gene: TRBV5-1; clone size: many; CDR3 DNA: TGCGCCAGCAGCGGAGGGACAGAATCCTACGAGCAGTACTTC; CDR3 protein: CASSGGTESYEQYF
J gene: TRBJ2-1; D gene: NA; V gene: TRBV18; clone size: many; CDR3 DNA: TGTGCCAGCTCACCAACGACGGGGGCCTATAATGAGCAGTTCTTC; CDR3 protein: CASSPTTGAYNEQFF
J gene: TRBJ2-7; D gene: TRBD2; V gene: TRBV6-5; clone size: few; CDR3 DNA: TGTGCCAGCAGTAACGGGGCTAGCGGGACCTACGAGCAGTACTTC; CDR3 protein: CASSNGASGTYEQYF
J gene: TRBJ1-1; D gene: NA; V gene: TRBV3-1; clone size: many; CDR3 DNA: TGTGCCAGCAGCCAAGTAAGAGGGGTTGAAGCTTTCTTT; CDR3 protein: CASSQVRGVEAFF
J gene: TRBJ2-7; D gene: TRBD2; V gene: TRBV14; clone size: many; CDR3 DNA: TGTGCCAGCAGCGAGCGACTAGCGAGTGAGCAGTACTTC; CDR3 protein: CASSERLASEQYF
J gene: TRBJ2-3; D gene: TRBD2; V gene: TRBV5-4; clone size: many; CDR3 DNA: TGTGCCAGCACCGCCGGGACTAGCACGAAAGATACGCAGTATTTT; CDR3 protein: CASTAGTSTKDTQYF
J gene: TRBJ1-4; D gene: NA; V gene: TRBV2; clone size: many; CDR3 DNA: TGTGCCAGCAGCGCAGGACTTTCTAATGAAAAACTGTTTTTT; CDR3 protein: CASSAGLSNEKLFF
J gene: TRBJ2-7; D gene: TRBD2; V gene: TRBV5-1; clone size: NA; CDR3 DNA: TGCGCCAGCATCTTGGCACTAGCGGGCTACGAGCAATACTTC; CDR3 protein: CASILALAGYEQYF
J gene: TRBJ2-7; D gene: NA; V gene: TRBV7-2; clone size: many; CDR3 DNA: TGTGCCAGCAGCCTTAGACGGTTCTACGAGCAGTACTTC; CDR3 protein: CASSLRRFYEQYF
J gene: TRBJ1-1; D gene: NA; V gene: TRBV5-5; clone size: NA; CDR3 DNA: TGTGCCAGCAGCAACGGGGCCCCATTTGGAGGTCTTGAAGCTTTCTTT; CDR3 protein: CASSNGAPFGGLEAFF
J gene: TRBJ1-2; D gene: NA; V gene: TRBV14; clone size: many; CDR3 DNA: TGTGCCAGCAGCCAAGTTAGGCTCTATGGCTACACCTTC; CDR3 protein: CASSQVRLYGYTF
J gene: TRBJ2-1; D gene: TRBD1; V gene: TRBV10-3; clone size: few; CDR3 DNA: TGTGCCATCAGTGGGACTGGGACAGGGGTCTTCAATGAGCAGTTCTTC; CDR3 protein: CAISGTGTGVFNEQFF
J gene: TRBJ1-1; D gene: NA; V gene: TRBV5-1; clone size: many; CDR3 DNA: TGCGCCAGCAGCTTGGAAAAGGTCGGGGCCAAAGCTTTCTTT; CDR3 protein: CASSLEKVGAKAFF
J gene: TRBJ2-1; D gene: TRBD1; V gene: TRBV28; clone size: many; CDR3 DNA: TGTGCCAGTCTGCCAGACAGGGACACCTACAATGAGCAGTTCTTC; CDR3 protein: CASLPDRDTYNEQFF
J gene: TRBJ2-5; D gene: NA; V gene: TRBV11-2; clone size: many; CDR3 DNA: TGTGCCAGCAGCCCACGGGGGGCGCGGAACCAAGAGACCCAGTACTTC; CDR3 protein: CASSPRGARNQETQYF
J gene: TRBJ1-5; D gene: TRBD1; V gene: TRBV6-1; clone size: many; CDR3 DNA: TGTGCCAGCAGGACCGGGACAGCAAATCAGCCCCAGCATTTT; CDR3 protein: CASRTGTANQPQHF
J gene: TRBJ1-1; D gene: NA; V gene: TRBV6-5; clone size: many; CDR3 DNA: TGTGCCAGCAGTTACCAGGCGGGCACTGAAGCTTTCTTT; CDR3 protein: CASSYQAGTEAFF
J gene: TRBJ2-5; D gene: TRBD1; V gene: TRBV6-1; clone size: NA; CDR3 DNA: TGTGCCAGACGACCCCCAGGGGGCGCGGAGACCCAGTACTTC; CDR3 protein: CARRPPGGAETQYF
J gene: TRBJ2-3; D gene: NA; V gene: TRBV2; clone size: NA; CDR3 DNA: TGTGCCAGCGGGCAGTGGACGGCTAGCACAGATACGCAGTATTTT; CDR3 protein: CASGQWTASTDTQYF
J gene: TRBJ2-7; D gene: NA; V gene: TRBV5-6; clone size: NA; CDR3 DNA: TGTGCCAGCAGCCTACCCCAGGGTGGTCAGTATTTC; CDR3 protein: CASSLPQGGQYF
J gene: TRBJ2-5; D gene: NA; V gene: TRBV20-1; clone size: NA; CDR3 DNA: TGCAGTGCTAGAGGTCGACTGGAACCGCAAGAGACCCAGTACTTC; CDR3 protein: CSARGRLEPQETQYF
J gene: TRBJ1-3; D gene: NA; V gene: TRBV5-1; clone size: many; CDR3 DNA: TGCGCCAGCAAGGGGGGCGATGGATACACCATATATTTT; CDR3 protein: CASKGGDGYTIYF
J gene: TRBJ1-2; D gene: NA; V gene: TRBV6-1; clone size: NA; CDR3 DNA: TGTGCCAGCAGTATAAACTATGGCTACACCTTC; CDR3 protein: CASSINYGYTF
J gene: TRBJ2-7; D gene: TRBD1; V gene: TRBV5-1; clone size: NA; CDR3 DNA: TGCGCCAGCAGCTTTTCACCGGGACAGGGGCACGAGCAGTACTTC; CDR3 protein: CASSFSPGQGHEQYF
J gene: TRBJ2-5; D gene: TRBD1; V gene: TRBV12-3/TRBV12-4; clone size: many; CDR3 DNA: TGTGCCAGCTCGACAGGGGTGGAGACCCAGTACTTC; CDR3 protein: CASSTGVETQYF
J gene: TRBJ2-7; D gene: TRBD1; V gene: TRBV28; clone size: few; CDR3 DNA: TGTGCCAGCGGTTTAGGGGACAGCTCCTACGAGCAGTACTTC; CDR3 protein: CASGLGDSSYEQYF
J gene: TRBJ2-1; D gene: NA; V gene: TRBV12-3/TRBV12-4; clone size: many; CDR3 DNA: TGTGCCAGCAACGACCAGGGACCACTCTACAATGAGCAGTTCTTC; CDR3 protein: CASNDQGPLYNEQFF
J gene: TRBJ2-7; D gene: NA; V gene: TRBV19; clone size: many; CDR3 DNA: TGTGCCAGTAGTCCCAGGGCAGACTACGAGCAGTACTTC; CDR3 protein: CASSPRADYEQYF
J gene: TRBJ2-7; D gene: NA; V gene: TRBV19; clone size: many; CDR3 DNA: TGTGCCAGTAGTATAGATCTATCGGCAGCCTACGAGCAGTACTTC; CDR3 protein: CASSIDLSAAYEQYF
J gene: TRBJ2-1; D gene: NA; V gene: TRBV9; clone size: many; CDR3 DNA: TGTGCCAGCAGCGTAGCCTATAGCTCCTACAATGAGCAGTTCTTC; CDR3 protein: CASSVAYSSYNEQFF
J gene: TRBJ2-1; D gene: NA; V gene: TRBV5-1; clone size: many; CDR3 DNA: TGCGCCAGCGGGACGGGGACATACAATGAGCAGTTCTTC; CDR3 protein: CASGTGTYNEQFF
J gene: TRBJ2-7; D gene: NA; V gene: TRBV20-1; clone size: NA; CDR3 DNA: TGCAGTGCCCAGTTGACGCGAAACTACGAGCAGTACTTC; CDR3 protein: CSAQLTRNYEQYF
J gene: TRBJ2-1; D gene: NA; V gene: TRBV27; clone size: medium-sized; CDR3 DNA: TGTGCCAGCAGTTTATTCTCCTACAATGAGCAGTTCTTC; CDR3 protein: CASSLFSYNEQFF
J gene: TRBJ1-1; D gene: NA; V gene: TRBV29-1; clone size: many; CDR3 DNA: TGCAGCGTTGACTACCCGCCCGTGAACACTGAAGCTTTCTTT; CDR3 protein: CSVDYPPVNTEAFF
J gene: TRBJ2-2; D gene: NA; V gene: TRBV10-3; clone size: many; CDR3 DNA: TGTGCCATCAGTGACGTAGCGGGGGAGCTGTTTTTT; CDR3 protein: CAISDVAGELFF
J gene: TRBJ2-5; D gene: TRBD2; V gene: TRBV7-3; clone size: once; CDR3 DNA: TGTGCCAGCAGCGCCGGGACTAGCGCGGGTGCCTGGGAGACCCAGTACTTC; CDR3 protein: CASSAGTSAGAWETQYF
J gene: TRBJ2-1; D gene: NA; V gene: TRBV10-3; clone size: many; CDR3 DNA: TGTGCCATCAGTAAGGCGGGTGAGCAGTTCTTC; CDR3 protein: CAISKAGEQFF
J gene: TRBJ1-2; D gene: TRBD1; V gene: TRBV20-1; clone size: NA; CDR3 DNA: TGCAGTGCTAGTCGCGACAGGGTCGACTACACCTTC; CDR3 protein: CSASRDRVDYTF
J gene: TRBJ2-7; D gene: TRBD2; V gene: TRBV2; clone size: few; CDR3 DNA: TGTGCCAGCAGTAAGGAGGGGACTATACGGGTCGAGCAGTACTTC; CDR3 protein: CASSKEGTIRVEQYF
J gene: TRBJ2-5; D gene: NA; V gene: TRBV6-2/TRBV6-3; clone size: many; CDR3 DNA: TGTGCCAGCAGTTATGGGGTGTTGCAGACCCAGTACTTC; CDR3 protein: CASSYGVLQTQYF
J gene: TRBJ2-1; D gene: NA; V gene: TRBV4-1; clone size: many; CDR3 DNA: TGCGCCAGCGGGCAGGGTAATGAGCAGTTCTTC; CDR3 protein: CASGQGNEQFF